Presented here are 14 T cell receptor beta chains from one specimen sequenced in a study of Graves' ophthalmopathy and Graves' hyperthyroidism (dated by TCRdb to the late 2010s). Sequencing relied on an Illumina HiSeq 2000. For repertoire sequencing, TCR beta CDR3 regions were amplified from RNA transcripts. HTBI primers and the Qiagen OneStep RT-PCR kit were used in a first-round RT-PCR, which was followed by a second-round multiplex PCR, size selection and purification. Starting from the raw public reads, TCRdb applied fastp trimming at Q25, assembled clones with MiXCR and retained in-frame beta chains. Rows are combined by CDR3 protein, so each entry shows the most common genes and DNA. The sample table holds more than 300,000 distinct CDR3 sequences, of which 15% to 17% were seen once. About 7.3% of the sample is held by the ten biggest clonotypes. Sequencing was performed on peripheral blood. The receptors shown here come from a woman under 30 with stable Graves' hyperthyroidism. Donor details come from another sample of the same person, matched by shared clones.

This clonotype was recorded at least ten times. The rearrangement joins TRBV20-1 to TRBJ1-1, with unresolved D. V dropped 1 base and J dropped 7 bases, with 7 bases sitting between them. The CDR3 totals 11 residues. Per the germline V gene, CDR1 is DFQATT and CDR2 is SNEGSKA (reference sequence). CDR3 in DNA: TGCAGTGCTAGAGGGGGAGGTGAAGCTTTCTTT. Protein product: CSARGGGEAFF.

In this sample, this clonotype turned up many times. This chain links TRBV6-4 with TRBJ1-1, with unresolved D. V lost 2 bases and J lost 0, with 4 bases in between. There are 13 residues in the CDR3. The germline V gene encodes CDR1 MRHNA and CDR2 SNTAGT. The CDR3 DNA is TGTGCCAGCAGTGACACCATGAACACTGAAGCTTTCTTT. Translation: CASSDTMNTEAFF.

This clonotype was observed at least ten times. This sequence joins TRBV18 and TRBJ1-2, with D possibly being TRBD1 (5 bases). Trimming pared 6 bases from V and 4 bases from J, leaving 9 bases between. Germline V gene sequence: CDR1 KGHSH, CDR2 LQKENI. CDR3 length equals 12 residues. CDR3: CASSRGGYGYTF. CDR3 bases: TGTGCCAGCTCTAGGGGCGGCTATGGCTACACCTTC.

This clonotype was counted ten times or more. The chain links TRBV25-1 to TRBJ2-7; 7 bases fit TRBD1. The CDR3 consists of 14 residues. Trimming at V came to 4 bases and at J to 2 bases, leaving 5 bases not matched to a gene. The V gene's germline CDR1 is MGHDK and CDR2 SYGVNS. CDR3 amino acids: CASSVRDRTYEQYF. The CDR3 nucleotides are TGTGCCAGCAGTGTCCGGGACAGAACCTACGAGCAGTACTTC.

This clonotype was counted many times. This chain uses TRBV7-2 with TRBJ2-7; TRBD1 aligns across 10 bases. Germline V gives CDR1 SGHTA, CDR2 FQGNSA. The CDR3 length is 14 residues. The junction had 8 bases not matched to a gene; V was cut back by 6 bases and J by 6 bases. The CDR3 loop is CASRKPGQGSEQYF. The CDR3 DNA reads as TGTGCCAGCAGGAAACCGGGACAGGGGAGCGAGCAGTACTTC.

This clonotype was detected ten times or more. V usage is TRBV12-3 or TRBV12-4 and J usage is TRBJ1-2; a weak D match, TRBD1 (5 bases). The CDR3 runs 11 residues. Trimming stripped 8 bases from V and 5 bases from J, with 9 bases between. The CDR3 spells CASGTGYGYTF. The CDR3 DNA is TGTGCCAGCGGGACGGGTTATGGCTACACCTTC.

This clonotype was counted at least ten times. The chain couples TRBV28 to TRBJ1-2; D is ambiguous. The CDR3 has 15 residues. Germline CDR1 is MDHEN and CDR2 is SYDVKM. V was trimmed by 1 base and J by 3 bases, leaving 12 bases between them. CDR3 amino acids: CASSLSGHQDYGYTF. The CDR3 bases are TGTGCCAGCAGTTTATCCGGGCATCAGGACTATGGCTACACCTTC.

This clonotype has a count of ten or more. The chain couples TRBV20-1 to TRBJ1-2; D not certain. The germline V gene has CDR1 DFQATT and CDR2 SNEGSKA (reference sequence). Trimming pared 0 bases from V and 6 bases from J, leaving 11 bases between. CDR3 length: 13 residues. CDR3 sequence: CSARDHGVDGYTF. The CDR3 nucleotides are TGCAGTGCTAGAGATCACGGGGTGGATGGCTACACCTTC.

A single count supports this clonotype. This may come from a read error, since a much larger clone is one base off. The rearrangement uses TRBV4-1 and TRBJ1-6; D ambiguous. This CDR3 has 15 residues. Germline CDR1 is MGHRA and CDR2 is YSYEKL. The DNA of the CDR3 is TGCGCCCGCAGCCAGGTGGGAAACGCAAATTCACCCCTCCACTTT. Translation gives CARSQVGNANSPLHF.

This clonotype was detected many times. One end of the junction fails to match germline, which may point to a read error. This chain uses TRBV6-1 with TRBJ2-2; D is ambiguous. The V gene's germline CDR1 is MNHNS and CDR2 SASEGT. This CDR3 contains 12 residues. The CDR3 protein is CASSENSGELFF. The CDR3 bases are TGTGCCAGCAGTGAGAACTCCGGGGAGCTGTTTTTT.

On this clonotype itself: This may be a read error, as it is one base from a much larger clone. The chain uses TRBV7-2 and TRBJ1-6; no definite D call. The germline V and J ends were trimmed by 10 bases and 3 bases, with 13 bases remaining between them. Germline loops: CDR1 SGHTA, CDR2 FQGNSA. CDR3 size: 14 residues. The CDR3 sequence: CATSQDHYNSPLHF. The CDR3 DNA is TGTGCCACTAGCCAAGACCACTATAATTCACCCCTCCACTTT.

This clonotype showed up many times. The chain combines TRBV11-2 with TRBJ1-2, with 8 nucleotides matching TRBD1. Germline V gene lookup returns CDR1 SGHAT and CDR2 FQNNGV. V was clipped by 5 bases and J by 12 bases; unmatched bases: 17. This CDR3 is built from 15 residues. Here the CDR3 DNA reads TGTGCCAGCAGCACCACGTCTCCGGGACAGGATGTAGACACCTTC. Amino acids: CASSTTSPGQDVDTF.

This clonotype was detected ten times or more. The V call is TRBV27, the J call TRBJ1-1; 9 bases line up with TRBD1. The germline V gene has CDR1 MNHEY and CDR2 SMNVEV (reference sequence). After removal of 6 bases from V and 4 bases from J, the junction contained 15 bases not matched to a gene. The CDR3 has 17 residues. In DNA, the CDR3 is TGTGCCAGCAGATACGGACAGGGGCGGGCGGGGGTCACTGAAGCTTTCTTT. Its protein product is CASRYGQGRAGVTEAFF.

A word on this clonotype: The CDR3 does not end in the conserved phenylalanine or tryptophan, so this is likely a read error. This chain joins TRBV12-3 or TRBV12-4 and TRBJ1-1; D remains unclear. V was shortened by 6 bases and J by 0 bases, with 14 bases between the two germline ends. The CDR3 covers 15 residues. The chain's CDR3 is CASRGRRHLNTEAFY. CDR3 coding DNA: TGTGCCAGCAGGGGGAGACGGCACCTGAACACTGAAGCTTTCTAT.